Listed below are T cell receptor beta chains from one sample, sequenced in a study of cytomegalovirus exposure and HLA in healthy donors. Produced via immunoSEQ multiplex PCR; TCRdb's table is partial and in-frame only. Of a few hundred thousand clones listed, more than 60% are singletons. The sequencing sample was made of PBMCs. These receptors came from a girl aged 2 to 10 in good health and CMV-seronegative. Both conserved end residues are part of each CDR3. Fields, in order: clone size, V gene, J gene, D gene, CDR3 DNA, CDR3 protein. A D gene is named only where the DNA matches it firmly. Rows give clone size only sometimes, using once, few, many, or a class for an expanded clone.

abundance: .; v_gene: TRBV2; j_gene: TRBJ1-1; d_gene: TRBD1; CDR3nt: TGTGCCAGCAGTGAACCGGGACAGGGCTCCTTAGCTTTCTTT; CDR3aa: CASSEPGQGSLAFF
abundance: .; v_gene: TRBV7-9; j_gene: TRBJ1-3; d_gene: .; CDR3nt: TGTGCCAGCAGCCCCCCAGGTGGAGGCTCTGGAAACACCATATATTTT; CDR3aa: CASSPPGGGSGNTIYF
abundance: .; v_gene: TRBV6-5; j_gene: TRBJ2-2; d_gene: .; CDR3nt: TGTGCCAGCAGCCTCAGAGCGGCCTCCACCGGGGAGCTGTTTTTT; CDR3aa: CASSLRAASTGELFF
abundance: few; v_gene: TRBV6-4; j_gene: TRBJ2-3; d_gene: .; CDR3nt: TGTGCCATCGGGACGCGGGACGGACCAAGCACAGATACGCAGTATTTT; CDR3aa: CAIGTRDGPSTDTQYF
abundance: .; v_gene: TRBV7-6; j_gene: TRBJ2-1; d_gene: .; CDR3nt: TGTGCCAGCAGCCCGCCCCGCCTAGCGATTTCCTACAATGAGCAGTTCTTC; CDR3aa: CASSPPRLAISYNEQFF
abundance: .; v_gene: TRBV7-9; j_gene: TRBJ1-5; d_gene: .; CDR3nt: TGTTCCAGCAGCTTAGGAGGCGGGAATCAGCCCCAGCATTTT; CDR3aa: CSSSLGGGNQPQHF
abundance: .; v_gene: TRBV7-2; j_gene: TRBJ2-2; d_gene: .; CDR3nt: TGTGCCAGCAGCTCCAGGTTGGGGCTACCCACCGGGGAGCTGTTTTTT; CDR3aa: CASSSRLGLPTGELFF
abundance: .; v_gene: TRBV5-1; j_gene: TRBJ1-1; d_gene: .; CDR3nt: TGCGCCAGCAGCTTGGACAGGATCGAGAACACTGAAGCTTTCTTT; CDR3aa: CASSLDRIENTEAFF
abundance: .; v_gene: TRBV30; j_gene: TRBJ1-5; d_gene: .; CDR3nt: TGTGCCTGGAGTGTGGCCAATCAGCCCCAGCATTTT; CDR3aa: CAWSVANQPQHF
abundance: .; v_gene: TRBV25-1; j_gene: TRBJ2-1; d_gene: TRBD2; CDR3nt: TGTGCCAGCAGTGAAGAGAGCGGGGGGGCGCATGAGCAGTTCTTC; CDR3aa: CASSEESGGAHEQFF
abundance: .; v_gene: TRBV2; j_gene: TRBJ2-5; d_gene: .; CDR3nt: TGTGCCAGCAGCACGGGGGAGACCCAGTACTTC; CDR3aa: CASSTGETQYF
abundance: once; v_gene: TRBV6-1; j_gene: TRBJ2-5; d_gene: TRBD2; CDR3nt: TGTGCCAGCAGTGGGGCTAGCGGGAGCAGGGGTGGAGAGACCCAGTACTTC; CDR3aa: CASSGASGSRGGETQYF
abundance: .; v_gene: TRBV27; j_gene: TRBJ2-1; d_gene: TRBD1; CDR3nt: TGTGCCAGCAGTTTATCCGGGACAGGATCCTTCAATGAGCAGTTCTTC; CDR3aa: CASSLSGTGSFNEQFF
abundance: .; v_gene: TRBV29-1; j_gene: TRBJ2-5; d_gene: TRBD2; CDR3nt: TGCAGCGTTGAAGTAGCGGGGGGGCTGGAGACCCAGTACTTC; CDR3aa: CSVEVAGGLETQYF
abundance: few; v_gene: TRBV10-3; j_gene: TRBJ2-1; d_gene: TRBD1; CDR3nt: TGTGCCATCAGAGGGACAGGGGTCAATGAGCAGTTCTTC; CDR3aa: CAIRGTGVNEQFF
abundance: .; v_gene: TRBV4-1; j_gene: TRBJ1-5; d_gene: .; CDR3nt: TGCGCCAGCAGCCATGTCCGGGCCCGGGGGAGGCAGCCCCAGCATTTT; CDR3aa: CASSHVRARGRQPQHF